The rows below give T cell receptor beta chains drawn from one sample of a study of vaccination and CD4 T cells after COVID-19. Each CDR3 protein is one row after TCRdb ran MiXCR on the PCR reads. The data hold about 14,000 distinct CDR3 sequences, with 55% to 60% observed a single time. These receptors have no known antigen. Sequenced material: CD4+ T cells from blood, cultured in vitro. The source of these receptors is a human donor who had recovered from COVID-19. CDR3s include the opening cysteine and the closing phenylalanine or tryptophan. A D gene is named only where the DNA matches it firmly. Not all rows give a size; the values are once, few, many and, for expanded clones, a class.

v_gene: TRBV4-1
abundance: .
j_gene: TRBJ2-2
d_gene: .
CDR3nt: TGCGCCAGCAGCCAAGGGCGGCTAGTCACCGGGGAGCTGTTTTTT
CDR3aa: CASSQGRLVTGELFF

v_gene: TRBV6-4
abundance: .
j_gene: TRBJ2-3
d_gene: TRBD2
CDR3nt: TGTGCCAGCAGTGACTCGCGGGAGACAGATACGCAGTATTTT
CDR3aa: CASSDSRETDTQYF

v_gene: TRBV20-1
abundance: few
j_gene: TRBJ2-7
d_gene: TRBD2
CDR3nt: TGCAGTGCCCTAGTCCCCGGGAGGTCCTACGAGCAGTACTTC
CDR3aa: CSALVPGRSYEQYF

v_gene: TRBV20-1
abundance: .
j_gene: TRBJ2-3
d_gene: .
CDR3nt: TGCAGTGCTCCAGGGGTCAGCACAGATACGCAGTATTTT
CDR3aa: CSAPGVSTDTQYF

v_gene: TRBV20-1
abundance: .
j_gene: TRBJ1-1
d_gene: .
CDR3nt: TGCAGTGCTAGATCCACTTTGAGGGCGAACACTGAAGCTTTCTTT
CDR3aa: CSARSTLRANTEAFF

v_gene: TRBV6-1
abundance: .
j_gene: TRBJ1-6
d_gene: TRBD1
CDR3nt: TGTGCCAGCACTGTAGGGACAGATAATTCACCCCTCCACTTT
CDR3aa: CASTVGTDNSPLHF

v_gene: TRBV6-2/TRBV6-3
abundance: .
j_gene: TRBJ1-6
d_gene: .
CDR3nt: TGTGCCAGCAGCCCTCGTCGTAATTCACCCCTCCACTTT
CDR3aa: CASSPRRNSPLHF

v_gene: TRBV7-8
abundance: .
j_gene: TRBJ2-5
d_gene: TRBD2
CDR3nt: TGTGCCAGCAGCAATGGACTAGCGGGAGGGGAGACCCAGTACTTC
CDR3aa: CASSNGLAGGETQYF

v_gene: TRBV6-1
abundance: .
j_gene: TRBJ1-1
d_gene: .
CDR3nt: TGTGCCACTTATGGGCCTGTGAAGAACACTGAAGCTTTCTTT
CDR3aa: CATYGPVKNTEAFF

v_gene: TRBV6-1
abundance: .
j_gene: TRBJ1-5
d_gene: .
CDR3nt: TGTGCCAGCAGTACGGGGAATCAGCCCCAGCATTTT
CDR3aa: CASSTGNQPQHF

v_gene: TRBV20-1
abundance: .
j_gene: TRBJ2-2
d_gene: TRBD2
CDR3nt: TGCAGTGCAAGAGATAGCGGGAAGGCGAACACCGGGGAGCTGTTTTTT
CDR3aa: CSARDSGKANTGELFF

v_gene: TRBV7-2
abundance: .
j_gene: TRBJ2-3
d_gene: .
CDR3nt: TGTGCCAGCAGATCCTCGAGGGGGGCGACAGATACGCAGTATTTT
CDR3aa: CASRSSRGATDTQYF

v_gene: TRBV20-1
abundance: .
j_gene: TRBJ2-3
d_gene: .
CDR3nt: TGCGGGCTACTAGCAGATACGCAGTATTTT
CDR3aa: CGLLADTQYF

v_gene: TRBV7-2
abundance: few
j_gene: TRBJ1-5
d_gene: .
CDR3nt: TGTGCCAGCAGCTTAGTTAGCAATCAGCCCCAGCATTTT
CDR3aa: CASSLVSNQPQHF

v_gene: TRBV12-3/TRBV12-4
abundance: .
j_gene: TRBJ2-1
d_gene: TRBD2
CDR3nt: TGTGCCAGCAGTACCGGGACTAGCGGTTACAATGAGCAGTTCTTC
CDR3aa: CASSTGTSGYNEQFF

v_gene: TRBV15
abundance: .
j_gene: TRBJ2-5
d_gene: .
CDR3nt: TGTGCCACCAGCAGAGGAGGGGACTCAGAGACCCAGTACTTC
CDR3aa: CATSRGGDSETQYF

v_gene: TRBV14
abundance: few
j_gene: TRBJ2-5
d_gene: .
CDR3nt: TGTGCCAGCAGCCAACTGAGGGTCGGGGAGACCCAGTACTTC
CDR3aa: CASSQLRVGETQYF

v_gene: TRBV7-9
abundance: .
j_gene: TRBJ1-1
d_gene: TRBD1
CDR3nt: TGTGCCAGCAGCCCCACAGGGGACGCTGAAGCTTTCTTT
CDR3aa: CASSPTGDAEAFF

v_gene: TRBV24-1
abundance: .
j_gene: TRBJ2-2
d_gene: TRBD2
CDR3nt: TGTGCCACCAGTGGTGTGCCGGGACTAGCGGGAGTGAACACCGGGGAGCTGTTTTTT
CDR3aa: CATSGVPGLAGVNTGELFF

v_gene: TRBV20-1
abundance: .
j_gene: TRBJ1-5
d_gene: .
CDR3nt: TGCAGTGTCAAACCGAAAGAGGCTCAGCCCCAGCATTTT
CDR3aa: CSVKPKEAQPQHF

v_gene: TRBV6-2/TRBV6-3
abundance: .
j_gene: TRBJ1-5
d_gene: .
CDR3nt: TGTGCCAGCAGTTACGGGGCGGCTTTGCCCCAGCATTTT
CDR3aa: CASSYGAALPQHF

v_gene: TRBV2
abundance: .
j_gene: TRBJ2-7
d_gene: TRBD2
CDR3nt: TGTGCCAGCAGTGGGCTAGCGGGAGTCTCCTACGAGCAGTACTTC
CDR3aa: CASSGLAGVSYEQYF

v_gene: TRBV20-1
abundance: .
j_gene: TRBJ1-5
d_gene: TRBD1
CDR3nt: TGCAGTGCTAGACCGGACAGGGGAAGCAATCAGCCCCAGCATTTT
CDR3aa: CSARPDRGSNQPQHF

v_gene: TRBV6-2/TRBV6-3
abundance: few
j_gene: TRBJ2-6
d_gene: .
CDR3nt: TGTGCCAGCAGTTACAAGGGCTCTGGGGCCAACGTCCTGACTTTC
CDR3aa: CASSYKGSGANVLTF

v_gene: TRBV20-1
abundance: few
j_gene: TRBJ2-3
d_gene: TRBD2
CDR3nt: TGCAGTGCCACCGGGACTAGCGGGACCGTGGGAGATACGCAGTATTTT
CDR3aa: CSATGTSGTVGDTQYF

v_gene: TRBV7-8
abundance: few
j_gene: TRBJ2-1
d_gene: .
CDR3nt: TGTGCCAGCAGCTTGAGGCTAGCGTTCTACAATGAGCAGTTCTTC
CDR3aa: CASSLRLAFYNEQFF

v_gene: TRBV6-5
abundance: .
j_gene: TRBJ2-5
d_gene: .
CDR3nt: TGTGCCAGCAGCTCCTCGGACCTTGACGAGACCCAGTACTTC
CDR3aa: CASSSSDLDETQYF

v_gene: TRBV27
abundance: few
j_gene: TRBJ2-5
d_gene: .
CDR3nt: TGTGCCAGCAGACCCTGGGCTAGGGGTGAGACCCAGTACTTC
CDR3aa: CASRPWARGETQYF

v_gene: TRBV5-1
abundance: once
j_gene: TRBJ1-5
d_gene: .
CDR3nt: TGCGCCAGCAGCTTGGGGACAAACTCCAATCAGCCCCAGCATTTT
CDR3aa: CASSLGTNSNQPQHF

v_gene: TRBV10-3
abundance: .
j_gene: TRBJ2-2
d_gene: TRBD2
CDR3nt: TGTGCCATCAGGGCGGGACAGGCCAGGACTAGCGGGAGGGCCTACGGGGAGCTGTTTTTT
CDR3aa: CAIRAGQARTSGRAYGELFF

v_gene: TRBV20-1
abundance: once
j_gene: TRBJ2-7
d_gene: TRBD2
CDR3nt: TGCAGTGCTAGAGATCCGCGCGGGAGTCGAGACGAGCAGTACTTC
CDR3aa: CSARDPRGSRDEQYF

v_gene: TRBV19
abundance: .
j_gene: TRBJ2-7
d_gene: TRBD2
CDR3nt: TGTGCCAGTAGTGCCCTAGCGGGAGGATACGAGCAGTACTTC
CDR3aa: CASSALAGGYEQYF

v_gene: TRBV6-2/TRBV6-3
abundance: few
j_gene: TRBJ2-3
d_gene: TRBD2
CDR3nt: TGTGCCAGCAGACCCACTAGCGGGGGGGGTCCAGATACGCAGTATTTT
CDR3aa: CASRPTSGGGPDTQYF

v_gene: TRBV20-1
abundance: .
j_gene: TRBJ2-3
d_gene: TRBD2
CDR3nt: TGCAGTGCCCCCCCCGCGGGAGAGGACGCAGATACGCAGTATTTT
CDR3aa: CSAPPAGEDADTQYF

v_gene: TRBV28
abundance: few
j_gene: TRBJ1-2
d_gene: TRBD1
CDR3nt: TGTGCCAGTTTAACTAGGACAGGGCGAGGCTACACCTTC
CDR3aa: CASLTRTGRGYTF

v_gene: TRBV18
abundance: .
j_gene: TRBJ1-6
d_gene: TRBD1
CDR3nt: TGTGCCAGCTCTACCGGACAGGGTCCCTCACCCCTCCACTTT
CDR3aa: CASSTGQGPSPLHF

v_gene: TRBV6-4
abundance: .
j_gene: TRBJ2-1
d_gene: TRBD2
CDR3nt: TGTGCCAGCAGTGCCACCGACATGGGACTAGCGGCCAACAATGAGCAGTTCTTC
CDR3aa: CASSATDMGLAANNEQFF

v_gene: TRBV28
abundance: .
j_gene: TRBJ1-5
d_gene: TRBD1
CDR3nt: TGTGCCAGCAGAATTCCGGGACAGGCTCCTAGAAGAGGGTCTAGCAATCAGCCCCAGCATTTT
CDR3aa: CASRIPGQAPRRGSSNQPQHF

v_gene: TRBV5-6
abundance: .
j_gene: TRBJ2-3
d_gene: TRBD2
CDR3nt: TGTGCCAGCAGCTTAGGCTTTAGCGGGAGATTCGGTGGGTATTTT
CDR3aa: CASSLGFSGRFGGYF